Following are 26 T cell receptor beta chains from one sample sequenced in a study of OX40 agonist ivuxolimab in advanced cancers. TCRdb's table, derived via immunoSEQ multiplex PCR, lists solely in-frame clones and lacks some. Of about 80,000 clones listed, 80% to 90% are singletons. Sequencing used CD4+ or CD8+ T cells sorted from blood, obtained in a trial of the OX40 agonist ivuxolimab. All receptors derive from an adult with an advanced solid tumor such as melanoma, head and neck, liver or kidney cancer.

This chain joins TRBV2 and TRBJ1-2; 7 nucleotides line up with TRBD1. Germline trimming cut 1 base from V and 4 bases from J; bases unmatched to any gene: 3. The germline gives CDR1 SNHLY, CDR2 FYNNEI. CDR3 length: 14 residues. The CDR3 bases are TGTGCCAGCAGTGAAGATCCAGGGGGCTATGGCTACACCTTC. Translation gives CASSEDPGGYGYTF. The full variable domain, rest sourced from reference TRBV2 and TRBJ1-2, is EPEVTQTPSHQVTQMGQEVILRCVPISNHLYFYWYRQILGQKVEFLVSFYNNEISEKSEIFDDQFSVERPDGSNFTLKIRSTKLEDSAMYFCASSEDPGGYGYTFGSGTRLTVV.

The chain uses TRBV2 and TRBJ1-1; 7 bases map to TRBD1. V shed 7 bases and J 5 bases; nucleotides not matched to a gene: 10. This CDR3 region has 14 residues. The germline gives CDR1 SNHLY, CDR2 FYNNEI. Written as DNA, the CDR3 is TGTGCCAGCACCCCAAACAGGGGAGGGACTGAAGCTTTCTTT. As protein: CASTPNRGGTEAFF.

The CDR3 is CASSAGQGGETQYF. CDR3 sequence (DNA): TGCGCCAGCAGCGCGGGACAGGGGGGAGAGACCCAGTACTTC. The genes are TRBV5-1 and TRBJ2-5; 11 bases line up with TRBD1. This CDR3 has 14 amino acids. In germline, CDR1 is SGHRS, CDR2 YFSETQ. V lost 4 bases and J lost 4; bases outside the gene matches: 3.

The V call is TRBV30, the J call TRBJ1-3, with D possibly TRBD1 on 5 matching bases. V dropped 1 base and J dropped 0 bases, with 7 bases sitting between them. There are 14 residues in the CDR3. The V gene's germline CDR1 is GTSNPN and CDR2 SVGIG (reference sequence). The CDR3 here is CAWSADISGNTIYF. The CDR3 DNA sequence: TGTGCCTGGAGTGCGGACATCTCTGGAAACACCATATATTTT. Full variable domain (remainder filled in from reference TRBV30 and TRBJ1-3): SQTIHQWPATLVQPVGSPLSLECTVEGTSNPNLYWYRQAAGRGLQLLFYSVGIGQISSEVPQNLSASRPQDRQFILSSKKLLLSDSGFYLCAWSADISGNTIYFGEGSWLTVV.

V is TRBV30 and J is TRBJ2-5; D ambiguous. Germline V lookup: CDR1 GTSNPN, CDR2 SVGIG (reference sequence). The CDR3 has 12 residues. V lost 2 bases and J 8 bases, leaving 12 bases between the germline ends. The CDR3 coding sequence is TGTGCCTGGAGTTTGGCAGGTTACACCCAGTACTTC. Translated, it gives CAWSLAGYTQYF.

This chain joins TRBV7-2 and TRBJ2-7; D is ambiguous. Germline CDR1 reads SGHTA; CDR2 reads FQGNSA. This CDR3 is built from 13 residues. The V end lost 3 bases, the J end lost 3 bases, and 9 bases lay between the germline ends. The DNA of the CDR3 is TGTGCCAGCAGCTTCGCCAGTTACTACGAGCAGTACTTC. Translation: CASSFASYYEQYF.

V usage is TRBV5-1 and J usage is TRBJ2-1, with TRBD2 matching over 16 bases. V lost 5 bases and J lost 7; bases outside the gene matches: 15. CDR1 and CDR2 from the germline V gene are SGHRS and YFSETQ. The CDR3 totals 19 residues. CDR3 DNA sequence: TGCGCCAGCAGTAAAGGGGGACTAGCGGGAGGGCCGGGAGGGAATGAGCAGTTCTTC. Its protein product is CASSKGGLAGGPGGNEQFF.

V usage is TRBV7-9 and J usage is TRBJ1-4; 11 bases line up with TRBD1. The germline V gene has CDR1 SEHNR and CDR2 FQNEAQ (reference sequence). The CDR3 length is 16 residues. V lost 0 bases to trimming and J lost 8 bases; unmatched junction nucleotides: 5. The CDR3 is CASSLARTGGREKLFF. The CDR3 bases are TGTGCCAGCAGCTTAGCGCGGACAGGGGGCCGAGAAAAACTGTTTTTT. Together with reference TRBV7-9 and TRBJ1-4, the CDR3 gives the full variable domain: DTGVSQNPRHKITKRGQNVTFRCDPISEHNRLYWYRQTLGQGPEFLTYFQNEAQLEKSRLLSDRFSAERPKGSFSTLEIQRTEQGDSAMYLCASSLARTGGREKLFFGSGTQLSVL.

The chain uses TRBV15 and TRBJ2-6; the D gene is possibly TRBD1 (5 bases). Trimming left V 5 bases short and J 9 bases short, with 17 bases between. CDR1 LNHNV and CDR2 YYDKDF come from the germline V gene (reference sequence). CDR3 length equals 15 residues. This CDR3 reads CATSPQGNLDNVLTF. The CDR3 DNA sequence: TGTGCCACCAGCCCCCAGGGTAACTTGGACAACGTCCTGACTTTC. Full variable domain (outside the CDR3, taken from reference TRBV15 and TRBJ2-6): DAMVIQNPRYQVTQFGKPVTLSCSQTLNHNVMYWYQQKSSQAPKLLFHYYDKDFNNEADTPDNFQSRRPNTSFCFLDIRSPGLGDTAMYLCATSPQGNLDNVLTFGAGSRLTVL.

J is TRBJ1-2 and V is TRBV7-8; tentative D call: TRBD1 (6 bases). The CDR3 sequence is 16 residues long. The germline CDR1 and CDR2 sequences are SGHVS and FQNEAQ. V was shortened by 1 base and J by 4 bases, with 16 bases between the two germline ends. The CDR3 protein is CASSLDGRQAGYGYTF. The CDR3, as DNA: TGTGCCAGCAGCTTAGATGGGAGACAGGCCGGCTATGGCTACACCTTC.

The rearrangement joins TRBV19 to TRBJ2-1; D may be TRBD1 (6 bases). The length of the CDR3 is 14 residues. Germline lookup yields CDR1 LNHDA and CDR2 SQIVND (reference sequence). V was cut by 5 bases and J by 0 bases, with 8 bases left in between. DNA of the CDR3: TGTGCCAGTAGTGGACAGAGCTCCTACAATGAGCAGTTCTTC. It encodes CASSGQSSYNEQFF.

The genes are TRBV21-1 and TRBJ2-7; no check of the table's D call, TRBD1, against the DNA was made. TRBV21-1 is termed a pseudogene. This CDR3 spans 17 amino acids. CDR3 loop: CASSKPSDRGISYEQYF. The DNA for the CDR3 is TGTGCCAGCAGCAAACCCTCGGACAGGGGGATCTCCTACGAGCAGTACTTC.

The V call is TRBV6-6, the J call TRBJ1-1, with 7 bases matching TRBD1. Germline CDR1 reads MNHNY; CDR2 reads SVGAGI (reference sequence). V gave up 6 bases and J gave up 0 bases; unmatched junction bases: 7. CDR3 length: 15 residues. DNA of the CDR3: TGTGCCAGCAGCTTGCAAGGGACAGTGAACACTGAAGCTTTCTTT. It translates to CASSLQGTVNTEAFF.

CDR3 loop: CASSSWVAREKLFF. In DNA form, the CDR3 reads TGTGCCAGCAGCTCATGGGTCGCCCGTGAAAAACTGTTTTTT. This chain links TRBV7-9 with TRBJ1-4; D gene uncertain. Trimming removed 4 bases at V and 7 bases at J, with 13 bases between. Germline assignment: CDR1 SEHNR and CDR2 FQNEAQ (reference sequence). This CDR3 is built from 14 residues.

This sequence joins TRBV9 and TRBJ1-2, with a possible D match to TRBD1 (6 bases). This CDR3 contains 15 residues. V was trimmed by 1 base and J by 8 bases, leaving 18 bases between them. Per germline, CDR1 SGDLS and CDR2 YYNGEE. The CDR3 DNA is TGTGCCAGCAGCGTATCTACTACAGGGCTCGACGGCTACACCTTC. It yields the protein CASSVSTTGLDGYTF.

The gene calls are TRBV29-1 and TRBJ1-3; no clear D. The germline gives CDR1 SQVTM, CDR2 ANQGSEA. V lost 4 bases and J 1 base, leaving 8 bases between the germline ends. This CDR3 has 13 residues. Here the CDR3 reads CSVVEGSGNTIYF. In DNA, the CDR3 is TGCAGCGTTGTTGAAGGTTCTGGAAACACCATATATTTT. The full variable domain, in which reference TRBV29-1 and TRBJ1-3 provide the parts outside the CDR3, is SAVISQKPSRDICQRGTSLTIQCQVDSQVTMMFWYRQQPGQSLTLIATANQGSEATYESGFVIDKFPISRPNLTFSTLTVSNMSPEDSSIYLCSVVEGSGNTIYFGEGSWLTVV.

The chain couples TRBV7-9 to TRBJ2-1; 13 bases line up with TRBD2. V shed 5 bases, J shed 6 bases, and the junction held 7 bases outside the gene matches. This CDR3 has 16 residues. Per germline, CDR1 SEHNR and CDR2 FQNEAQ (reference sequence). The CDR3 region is CASSRPGLAGSNEQFF. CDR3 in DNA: TGTGCCAGCAGCCGTCCGGGACTAGCGGGATCCAATGAGCAGTTCTTC.

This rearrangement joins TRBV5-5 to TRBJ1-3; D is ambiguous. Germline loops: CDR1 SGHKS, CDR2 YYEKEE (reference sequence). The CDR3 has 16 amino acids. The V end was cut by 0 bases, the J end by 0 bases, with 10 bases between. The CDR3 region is CASSLGRPSSGNTIYF. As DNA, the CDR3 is TGTGCCAGCAGCTTGGGCAGACCGAGCTCTGGAAACACCATATATTTT.

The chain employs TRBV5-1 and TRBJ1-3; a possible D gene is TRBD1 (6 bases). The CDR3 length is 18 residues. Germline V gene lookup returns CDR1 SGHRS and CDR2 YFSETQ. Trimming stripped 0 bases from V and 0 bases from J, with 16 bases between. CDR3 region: CASSLGPETGLSGNTIYF. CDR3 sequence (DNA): TGCGCCAGCAGCTTGGGACCCGAGACAGGCCTCTCTGGAAACACCATATATTTT.

CDR3 sequence (DNA): TGCGCCAGCAGCCAGGGACTAGCGGGGATACCCTACGAGCAGTACTTC. It is translated as CASSQGLAGIPYEQYF. The V and J genes are TRBV4-1 and TRBJ2-7, with 13 bases matching TRBD2. CDR1 is MGHRA, CDR2 YSYEKL, per germline. Losses at the gene ends were 3 bases for V and 2 bases for J; bases not matched to a gene: 4. The CDR3 covers 16 residues.

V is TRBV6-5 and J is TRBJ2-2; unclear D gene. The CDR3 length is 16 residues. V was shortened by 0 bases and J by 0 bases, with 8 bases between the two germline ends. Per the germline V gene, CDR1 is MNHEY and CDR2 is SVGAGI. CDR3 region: CASSYSGPTNTGELFF. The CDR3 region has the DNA TGTGCCAGCAGTTACTCCGGACCTACGAACACCGGGGAGCTGTTTTTT.

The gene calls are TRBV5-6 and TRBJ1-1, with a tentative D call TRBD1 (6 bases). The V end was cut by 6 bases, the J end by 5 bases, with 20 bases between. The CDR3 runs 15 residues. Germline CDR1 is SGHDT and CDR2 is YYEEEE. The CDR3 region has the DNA TGTGCCAGCATCCCTCCTAGGGGGGCGGGTACTGAAGCTTTCTTT. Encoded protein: CASIPPRGAGTEAFF. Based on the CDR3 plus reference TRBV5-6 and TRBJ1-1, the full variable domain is DAGVTQSPTHLIKTRGQQVTLRCSPKSGHDTVSWYQQALGQGPQFIFQYYEEEERQRGNFPDRFSGHQFPNYSSELNVNALLLGDSALYLCASIPPRGAGTEAFFGQGTRLTVV.

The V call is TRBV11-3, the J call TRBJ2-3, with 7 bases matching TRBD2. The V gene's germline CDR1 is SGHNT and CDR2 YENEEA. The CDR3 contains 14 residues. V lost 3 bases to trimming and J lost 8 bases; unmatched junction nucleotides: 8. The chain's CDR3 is CASSFPTAGATQYF. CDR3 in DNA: TGTGCCAGCAGCTTCCCCACGGCGGGAGCTACGCAGTATTTT.

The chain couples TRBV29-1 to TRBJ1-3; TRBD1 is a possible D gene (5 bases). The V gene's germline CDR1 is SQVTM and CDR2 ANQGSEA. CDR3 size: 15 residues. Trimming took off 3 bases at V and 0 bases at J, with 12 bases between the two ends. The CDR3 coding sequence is TGCAGCGTTGAGCCCCGGACAATCTCTGGAAACACCATATATTTT. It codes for CSVEPRTISGNTIYF.

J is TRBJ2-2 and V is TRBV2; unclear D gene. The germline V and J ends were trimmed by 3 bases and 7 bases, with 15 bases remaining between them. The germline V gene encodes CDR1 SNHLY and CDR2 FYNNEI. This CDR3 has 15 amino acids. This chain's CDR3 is CASSEGSAWGGELFF. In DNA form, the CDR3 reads TGTGCCAGCAGTGAGGGAAGTGCGTGGGGCGGGGAGCTGTTTTTT.

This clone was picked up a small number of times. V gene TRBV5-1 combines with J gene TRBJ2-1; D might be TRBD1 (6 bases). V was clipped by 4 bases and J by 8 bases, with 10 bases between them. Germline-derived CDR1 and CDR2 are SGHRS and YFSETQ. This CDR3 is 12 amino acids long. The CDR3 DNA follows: TGCGCCAGCAGCATACAGGGCGATGAGCAGTTCTTC. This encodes CASSIQGDEQFF.